This entry lists 28 T cell receptor beta chains sequenced from one sample in a study of blood T cell repertoires in COVID-19. Sequencing used immunoSEQ multiplex PCR; TCRdb keeps in-frame clones, though not all of them. The data hold some 100,000 clones, with approximately 84% observed a single time. Input material: peripheral blood. The receptor set was obtained from an older woman with acute or convalescent COVID-19.

This chain links TRBV11-2 with TRBJ2-3; TRBD1 matches 9 bases. The germline gives CDR1 SGHAT, CDR2 FQNNGV. V shed 4 bases, J shed 4 bases, and the junction held 6 bases outside the gene matches. The CDR3 totals 15 residues. The CDR3 spells CASSSGQGQPDTQYF. CDR3 bases: TGTGCCAGCAGCTCGGGACAGGGCCAGCCAGATACGCAGTATTTT.

This sequence joins TRBV27 and TRBJ1-5; 7 bases match TRBD1. The ends lost 4 bases at V and 6 bases at J; junction bases unmatched: 6. The length of the CDR3 is 14 residues. The germline gives CDR1 MNHEY, CDR2 SMNVEV (reference sequence). DNA for the CDR3: TGTGCCAGCAGTTCCTATAGGGACAGTCAGCCCCAGCATTTT. Residues: CASSSYRDSQPQHF.

In this sample, this clone turned up a few times. The chain carries TRBV28 and TRBJ1-2, with a tentative D call TRBD1 (6 bases). Trimming cost V 3 bases and J 4 bases, with 9 bases left between them. CDR1 is MDHEN, CDR2 SYDVKM, per germline. The CDR3 length is 13 residues. CDR3 loop: CASSFAGAYGYTF. The CDR3 coding sequence is TGTGCCAGCAGTTTCGCAGGGGCCTATGGCTACACCTTC.

This chain joins TRBV14 and TRBJ2-3; 9 bases agree with TRBD2. CDR3 length: 18 residues. Trimming took 0 bases from V and 5 from J; bases not matched to a gene: 12. Germline assignment: CDR1 SGHDN and CDR2 FVKESK. CDR3 nucleotide sequence: TGTGCCAGCAGCCAAGATCGTGGCGAGCGGGGGGCCGTAGATACGCAGTATTTT. Translated, it gives CASSQDRGERGAVDTQYF.

CDR3 in DNA: TGTGCCAGCAGTGAAGCGCTTTACAGGGGTGAAGCTTTCTTT. Amino acid sequence: CASSEALYRGEAFF. The chain joins TRBV2 to TRBJ1-1, with TRBD1 matching over 7 bases. Germline-derived CDR1 and CDR2 are SNHLY and FYNNEI. After removal of 0 bases from V and 7 bases from J, the junction contained 5 bases not matched to a gene. The CDR3 has 14 amino acids.

The table lists this clone with a count of one. The chain recombines TRBV3-1 (or the pseudogene TRBV3-2) with TRBJ2-1; 7 nucleotides align to TRBD2. Trimming cost V 4 bases and J 6 bases; bases outside gene matches: 9. Per the germline V gene, CDR1 is LGHDT and CDR2 is YNNKEL (reference sequence). The CDR3 is 15 amino acids. The CDR3 loop is CASSLVGGGFNEQFF. Here the CDR3 DNA reads TGTGCCAGCAGCCTCGTGGGGGGGGGATTCAATGAGCAGTTCTTC.

The rearrangement joins TRBV5-8 to TRBJ2-7; 9 positions match TRBD1. This CDR3 has 16 residues. Germline lookup yields CDR1 SGHTS and CDR2 YDEGEE. J gave up 0 bases and V 3 bases, and 7 bases lay outside the gene matches. Here the CDR3 DNA reads TGTGCCAGCAGCTGGGGACAGGGACCCTTCTCCTACGAGCAGTACTTC. Amino acids: CASSWGQGPFSYEQYF. Variable domain in full (rest from reference TRBV5-8 and TRBJ2-7): EAGVTQSPTHLIKTRGQQATLRCSPISGHTSVYWYQQALGLGLQFLLWYDEGEERNRGNFPPRFSGRQFPNYSSELNVNALELEDSALYLCASSWGQGPFSYEQYFGPGTRLTVT.

The chain recombines TRBV6-5 with TRBJ2-7; D is unresolved. Trimming removed 6 bases at V and 3 bases at J, with 6 bases between. The CDR3 has 11 amino acids. From germline, CDR1 is MNHEY and CDR2 SVGAGI. CDR3 nucleotide sequence: TGTGCCAGCAGGAGATACTACGAGCAGTACTTC. Amino acid sequence: CASRRYYEQYF.

V usage is TRBV5-6 and J usage is TRBJ2-7; 8 nucleotides line up with TRBD2. Unmatched junction bases numbered 7, after V lost 9 bases and J lost 5 bases. CDR1 and CDR2 (germline): SGHDT, YYEEEE. The length of the CDR3 is 12 residues. The CDR3 DNA reads as TGTGCCACCCGCCGGGGGGGCCACGAGCAGTACTTC. It translates to CATRRGGHEQYF.

The V gene is TRBV4-2, the J gene TRBJ2-7; TRBD2 matches 7 bases. After removal of 2 bases from V and 5 bases from J, the junction contained 9 bases not matched to a gene. The CDR3 has 15 amino acids. From germline, CDR1 is LGHNA and CDR2 YNFKEQ. The CDR3 loop reads CASSQSGIITNEQYF. The CDR3 nucleotides are TGTGCCAGCAGCCAAAGCGGGATAATCACTAACGAGCAGTACTTC.

This clone was detected only once. The J gene is TRBJ2-3, the V gene TRBV30; 7 positions match TRBD2. CDR1 and CDR2 from the germline V gene are GTSNPN and SVGIG (reference sequence). The CDR3 loop spans 16 amino acids. Germline trimming cut 1 base from V and 1 base from J; bases unmatched to any gene: 8. The CDR3 DNA is TGTGCCTGGAGTGCCCGGCGGGGGTGGGGCACAGATACGCAGTATTTT. Its translation: CAWSARRGWGTDTQYF.

The J gene is TRBJ1-5, the V gene TRBV3-1 (or the pseudogene TRBV3-2); D remains unclear. Trimming removed 1 base at V and 5 bases at J, with 9 bases between. From germline, CDR1 is LGHDT and CDR2 YNNKEL (reference sequence). CDR3 length equals 14 residues. The DNA for the CDR3 is TGTGCCAGCAGCCAAGCGGGGAAGGATCAGCCCCAGCATTTT. Protein product: CASSQAGKDQPQHF.

This rearrangement joins TRBV18 to TRBJ1-1; the D is unclear. Germline V CDR1 and CDR2: KGHSH, LQKENI. Trimming shortened V by 4 bases and J by 5 bases, and 14 bases separated the two germline ends. This CDR3 has 14 amino acids. The CDR3 sequence is CASSRGSSDTEAFF. CDR3 bases: TGTGCCAGCTCACGCGGGAGCTCGGATACTGAAGCTTTCTTT.

This chain uses TRBV5-1 with TRBJ2-7; unclear D gene. This CDR3 has 13 residues. CDR1 and CDR2 from the germline V gene are SGHRS and YFSETQ. V was clipped by 4 bases and J by 3 bases, with 11 bases between them. CDR3 protein: CASSPAGIYEQYF. The CDR3 DNA reads as TGCGCCAGCAGCCCCGCCGGTATCTACGAGCAGTACTTC.

In its sample, this clone was seen once. This chain uses TRBV5-1 with TRBJ2-1; 9 bases match TRBD2. This CDR3 spans 15 amino acids. CDR1 SGHRS and CDR2 YFSETQ come from the germline V gene. V shed 2 bases, J shed 7 bases, and the junction held 7 bases outside the gene matches. The CDR3 DNA reads TGCGCCAGCAGCTTTTTTCCTAGCGGGGAAAATGAGCAGTTCTTC. It yields the protein CASSFFPSGENEQFF. Looking up the rest from reference TRBV5-1 and TRBJ2-1 gives the full variable domain: KAGVTQTPRYLIKTRGQQVTLSCSPISGHRSVSWYQQTPGQGLQFLFEYFSETQRNKGNFPGRFSGRQFSNSRSEMNVSTLELGDSALYLCASSFFPSGENEQFFGPGTRLTVL.

The rearrangement joins TRBV28 to TRBJ1-3; weak D call: TRBD1 (5 bases). Germline values: CDR1 MDHEN, CDR2 SYDVKM. The CDR3 is 12 residues long. Trimming cost V 2 bases and J 9 bases, with 8 bases left between them. The CDR3 here is CASSLGASTIYF. CDR3 sequence (DNA): TGTGCCAGCAGTTTAGGGGCCAGCACCATATATTTT.

The V and J genes are TRBV10-3 and TRBJ1-1; no clear D. CDR1 and CDR2 from the germline V gene are ENHRY and SYGVKD. Trimming removed 10 bases from V and 6 bases from J, with 18 bases in between. The CDR3 spans 13 residues. For the CDR3, the DNA is TGTGCCACCAATCCGGGGTCTAGAGCTGAAGCTTTCTTT. This codes for CATNPGSRAEAFF.

The chain recombines TRBV9 with TRBJ2-3; possible D gene TRBD2, 5 bases. The germline V gene encodes CDR1 SGDLS and CDR2 YYNGEE. V was clipped by 0 bases and J by 5 bases, with 7 bases between them. This CDR3 has 13 residues. The CDR3 loop is CASSVGGGDTQYF. The DNA of the CDR3 is TGTGCCAGCAGCGTAGGTGGAGGAGATACGCAGTATTTT.

This sequence joins TRBV7-2 and TRBJ1-3; D possibly corresponds to TRBD1 (6 bases). The CDR3 is 16 amino acids. The germline CDR1 and CDR2 sequences are SGHTA and FQGNSA. Trimming took off 5 bases at V and 2 bases at J, with 16 bases between the two ends. The CDR3 sequence: CASSDARGGPGNTIYF. For the CDR3, the DNA is TGTGCCAGCAGCGACGCGCGGGGGGGCCCTGGAAACACCATATATTTT.

The V gene is TRBV19, the J gene TRBJ1-1, with D perhaps matching TRBD1 (5 bases). V was clipped by 5 bases and J by 7 bases, with 17 bases between them. The CDR3 sequence is 14 residues long. The germline CDR1 and CDR2 sequences are LNHDA and SQIVND (reference sequence). CDR3 bases: TGTGCCAGTAGTGCTCAACAGGAATACAATGAAGCTTTCTTT. The encoded protein is CASSAQQEYNEAFF.

J is TRBJ1-5 and V is TRBV18, with 7 positions matching TRBD1. The CDR3 is 14 amino acids. The junction had 7 bases not matched to a gene; V was cut back by 4 bases and J by 7 bases. Germline CDR1 and CDR2: KGHSH and LQKENI. The CDR3 is CASSRGQVGQPQHF. The CDR3 coding sequence is TGTGCCAGCTCACGCGGACAGGTAGGCCAGCCCCAGCATTTT.

DNA of the CDR3: TGTGCCAGCAGCTTAGCTCTGGCGGGGGGGCAACGCTGGTTCTTC. Translating it yields CASSLALAGGQRWFF. This chain links TRBV7-2 with TRBJ2-1, with 9 bases aligning to TRBD2. This CDR3 has 15 residues. The ends lost 0 bases at V and 15 bases at J; junction bases unmatched: 12. The germline CDR1 and CDR2 sequences are SGHTA and FQGNSA.

The CDR3 spells CASSKSGTSGGYNEQFF. Written as DNA, the CDR3 is TGTGCCAGCAGCAAATCCGGGACTAGCGGGGGTTACAATGAGCAGTTCTTC. The V and J genes are TRBV5-5 and TRBJ2-1; TRBD2 aligns across 14 bases. This CDR3 contains 17 residues. Germline V gives CDR1 SGHKS, CDR2 YYEKEE (reference sequence). J gave up 4 bases and V 4 bases, and 7 bases lay outside the gene matches.

J is TRBJ1-6 and V is TRBV6-5; tentative D call: TRBD1 (6 bases). The length of the CDR3 is 15 residues. Germline V gives CDR1 MNHEY, CDR2 SVGAGI. V was clipped by 7 bases and J by 0 bases, with 10 bases between them. The DNA of the CDR3 is TGTGCCAGCACCGAAGGGGGCTCCTATAATTCACCCCTCCACTTT. It translates to CASTEGGSYNSPLHF.

CDR3: CASSYREDGYTF. The CDR3 nucleotides are TGTGCCAGCAGTTACAGGGAGGATGGCTACACCTTC. The chain uses TRBV6-6 and TRBJ1-2; D not resolved. V lost 2 bases and J lost 6, with 7 bases in between. The germline V gene has CDR1 MNHNY and CDR2 SVGAGI (reference sequence). The length of the CDR3 is 12 residues.

The rearrangement links TRBV19 to TRBJ1-4; 8 nucleotides align to TRBD1. This CDR3 is 16 amino acids long. Germline trimming cut 5 bases from V and 4 bases from J; bases unmatched to any gene: 9. Germline V gene data show CDR1 as LNHDA and CDR2 as SQIVND (reference sequence). The CDR3 DNA is TGTGCCAGTAGTTCGGCCCGGACAGGGCATAATGAAAAACTGTTTTTT. It specifies CASSSARTGHNEKLFF.

This clone was recorded a few times. This chain connects TRBV4-3 to TRBJ2-7, with TRBD2 as a possible D gene (6 bases). V shed 1 base and J shed 4 bases, with 14 bases lying between them. Germline assignment: CDR1 LGHNA and CDR2 YSLEER. There are 15 residues in the CDR3. CDR3 loop: CASSQAGGEWYEQYF. The CDR3 nucleotides read TGCGCCAGCAGCCAAGCTGGCGGGGAATGGTACGAGCAGTACTTC.

The chain is built from TRBV4-1 and TRBJ2-5, with 8 bases matching TRBD2. The germline CDR1 and CDR2 sequences are MGHRA and YSYEKL. The CDR3 totals 15 residues. J lost 5 bases, V lost 1 base, and 6 bases had no gene match. The CDR3 loop is CASSQGSGGRETQYF. The CDR3 DNA follows: TGCGCCAGCAGCCAAGGATCGGGGGGGCGGGAGACCCAGTACTTC.